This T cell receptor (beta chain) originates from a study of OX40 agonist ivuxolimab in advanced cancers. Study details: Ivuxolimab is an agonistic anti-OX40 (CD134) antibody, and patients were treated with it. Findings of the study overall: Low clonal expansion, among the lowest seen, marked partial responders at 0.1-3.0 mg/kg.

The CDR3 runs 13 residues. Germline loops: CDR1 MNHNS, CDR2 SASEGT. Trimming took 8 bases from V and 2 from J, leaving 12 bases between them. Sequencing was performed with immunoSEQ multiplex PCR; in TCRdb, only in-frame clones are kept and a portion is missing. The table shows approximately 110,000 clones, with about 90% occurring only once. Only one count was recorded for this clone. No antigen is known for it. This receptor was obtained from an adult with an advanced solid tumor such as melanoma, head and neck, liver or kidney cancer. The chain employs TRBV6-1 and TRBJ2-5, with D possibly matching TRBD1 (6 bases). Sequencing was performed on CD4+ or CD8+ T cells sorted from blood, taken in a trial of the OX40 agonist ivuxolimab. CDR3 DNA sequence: TGTGCCAGCGAAAACGGACAGCAAGAGACCCAGTACTTC. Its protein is CASENGQQETQYF.